This T cell receptor beta chain emerged from a study of identifying expanded T cells in peripheral blood. The CDR3 is 16 amino acids. Germline-derived CDR1 and CDR2 are SGHDT and YYEEEE. The ends were cut back, 2 bases at V and 3 bases at J, with 15 bases in the middle. To note about this clone: Its antigen is not known.

During the collection period, no donor immune events like infections were recorded. Libraries were prepared by immunoSEQ multiplex PCR; TCRdb keeps only in-frame clonotypes and omits some of them. Of about 130,000 clones detected, approximately 86% appear once; the ten largest clones hold less than 10%. Study-wide results and caveats: Technical replicates showed about 1.2 changed clones; about 2 weeks about 16.4; four weeks 19. Variance in clone template counts between approximately 2-week samples significantly increased with total template count across all healthy donors.

The source of this sequence is a person aged 18 to 75 in good health. The material sequenced was blood. The V gene is TRBV5-6, the J gene TRBJ2-1, with D perhaps matching TRBD2 (5 bases). The CDR3 region is CASSFPSGFGYNEQFF. The DNA for the CDR3 is TGTGCCAGCAGCTTTCCTTCGGGGTTTGGCTACAATGAGCAGTTCTTC.